This TCR beta chain came from a study of cytomegalovirus exposure and HLA in healthy donors (dated by TCRdb to about 2017). In terms of the full investigation: According to a later analysis, the 120 or so validation repertoires were produced on the same platform as the roughly 720 repertoires of the first cohort. The study aimed to test whether cataloging public T cell receptors could reveal signatures of past pathogen exposure. Along with the roughly 700-subject first cohort, a separate validation cohort of over 90 different subjects was used. To predict cytomegalovirus infection status, the study combined high-throughput TCR immunosequencing, statistical association of individual TCRs with disease status, and machine learning.

Separate from the approximately 700-subject first cohort, the validation cohort of some 130 subjects was the group to which the donors belonged. Via the germline V gene, CDR1 is SGHNT and CDR2 YENEEA. The germline V end is reduced by 6 bases and the J end by 0 bases; junction bases left unmatched: 6. There are 15 amino acids in the CDR3, from cysteine to phenylalanine inclusive. The sequence is cut down to CDR3 DNA, 45 bases in frame from base 1. The investigation overall reported the following: All 120 or so repertoires were used to score co-occurrence in the validation cohort in a later analysis, because that analysis had no HLA typing for the cohort. In the study, approximately 150 TCR beta chains were listed as associated with cytomegalovirus. The classifier was reported to diagnose cytomegalovirus status with high specificity and sensitivity in both the original cohort and the validation cohort. Across donors, most TCR sequences were observed very rarely, whereas some public TCRs were present in many individuals. It was suggested by the authors that the approach could potentially be generalized to other disease states and immunological phenotypes. A few of the identified cytomegalovirus-associated TCR beta chains were confirmed in vitro to be specific for cytomegalovirus antigens. Subsequent analysis determined that TCRs grouped into clusters in the first cohort also showed a tendency toward co-occurrence across the 130 or so validation repertoires, and approximately 93% of cluster scores exceeded 0.

Remarks on this clone: Its antigen remains undetermined. Base qualities are not at hand, and no much larger clone is one base apart.

The library was built by means of the immunoSEQ multiplex PCR assay. The authors' pipeline ran thus. To diagnose cytomegalovirus status from the catalog of TCR beta chain sequences, a statistical classification framework was built. TCRdb stores this immuneACCESS table with in-frame sequences only. Part of the clones is absent; in the studies checked, under half of the shortfall reflects unresolved V genes, and no reason is known for the rest. V and J calls and clone size are copied from that table; D and trimming were computed from the DNA. This sample comprises roughly 100,000 clones, roughly 94% of them detected only once. Approximately 1% of the sample lies in the top ten.

The clonotype originates from a woman between 18 and 29 years old in good health and CMV-seronegative. Sequencing input: PBMCs. The chain is made from TRBV11-3 and TRBJ2-7, and TRBD2 matches 9 of the central bases. CDR3 sequence: CASRPSGTNSYEQYF. The nucleotides are TGTGCCAGCAGACCTAGCGGGACAAACTCCTACGAGCAGTACTTC.